Given below is one TCR beta chain in context. This sample was taken from a study of blood T cell repertoires in COVID-19. About the study: Donors in the United States, Italy and Spain gave samples during acute or convalescent COVID-19. PBMCs, B-cell-depleted T cells, or T cells were the source of the cDNA or gDNA that made up the material.

Source study methods: How many nucleated cells were present was estimated from reference gene primer amplification. TCRdb's copy holds only in-frame clones and misses some; the assay was immunoSEQ multiplex PCR. D and trimming come from the DNA, and the V and J calls and clone size come from that table. Seen here are approximately 260,000 clones, 80% to 90% observed once, and the top ten hold about 9.4%. Patients in Seattle were enrolled during active infection, then followed longitudinally. Sample: peripheral blood. This TCR came from a woman between 65 and 79 years old with COVID-19, enrolled during active disease.

CDR3 nucleotide sequence: TGTGCCAGCACCGGACAGGGGCTTGAAAAACTGTTTTTT. Its translation is CASTGQGLEKLFF. This chain uses TRBV28 with TRBJ1-4; 9 nucleotides agree with TRBD1. CDR1 is MDHEN and CDR2 is SYDVKM in the germline V gene. This CDR3 comprises 13 residues. The V gene end was trimmed by 7 bases and the J gene end by 7 bases; junction bases not matched to a gene: 4.